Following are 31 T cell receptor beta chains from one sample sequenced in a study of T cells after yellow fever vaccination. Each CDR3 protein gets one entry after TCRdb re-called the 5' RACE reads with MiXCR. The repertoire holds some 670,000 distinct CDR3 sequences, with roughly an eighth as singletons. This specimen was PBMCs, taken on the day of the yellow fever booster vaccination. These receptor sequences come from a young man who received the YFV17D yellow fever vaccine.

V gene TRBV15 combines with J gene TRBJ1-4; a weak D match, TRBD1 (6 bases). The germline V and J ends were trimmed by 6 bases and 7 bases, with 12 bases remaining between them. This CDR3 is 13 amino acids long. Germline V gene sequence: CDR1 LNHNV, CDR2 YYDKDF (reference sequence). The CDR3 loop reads CATRGAGSEKLFF. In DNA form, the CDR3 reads TGTGCCACCAGGGGGGCAGGGAGTGAAAAACTGTTTTTT.

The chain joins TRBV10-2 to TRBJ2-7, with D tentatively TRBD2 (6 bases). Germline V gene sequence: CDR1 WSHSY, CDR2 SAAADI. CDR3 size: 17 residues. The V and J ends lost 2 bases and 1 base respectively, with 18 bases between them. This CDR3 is CASSELSTGTPSYEQYF. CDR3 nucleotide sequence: TGCGCCAGCAGTGAGCTCTCAACCGGGACTCCATCCTACGAGCAGTACTTC.

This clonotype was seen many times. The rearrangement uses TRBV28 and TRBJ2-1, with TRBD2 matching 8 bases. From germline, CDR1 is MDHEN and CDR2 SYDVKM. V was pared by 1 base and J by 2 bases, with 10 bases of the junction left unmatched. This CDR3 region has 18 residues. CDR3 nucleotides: TGTGCCAGCAGTTTATCATTTATCGGGGGGGCGACCTACAATGAGCAGTTCTTC. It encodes CASSLSFIGGATYNEQFF.

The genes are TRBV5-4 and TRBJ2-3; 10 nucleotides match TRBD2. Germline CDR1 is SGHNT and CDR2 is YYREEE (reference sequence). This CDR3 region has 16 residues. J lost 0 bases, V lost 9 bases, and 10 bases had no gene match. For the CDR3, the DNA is TGTGCCATCTCATACGGACTAGCGGCGAGCACAGATACGCAGTATTTT. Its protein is CAISYGLAASTDTQYF.

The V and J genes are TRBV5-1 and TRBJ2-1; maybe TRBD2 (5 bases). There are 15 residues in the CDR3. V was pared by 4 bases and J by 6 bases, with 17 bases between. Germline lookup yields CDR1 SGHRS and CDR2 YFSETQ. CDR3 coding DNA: TGCGCCAGCAGCGCCAATCCGGGAAGTAGCAATGAGCAGTTCTTC. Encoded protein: CASSANPGSSNEQFF.

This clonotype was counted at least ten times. CDR3: CASSLDLATNSYEQYF. The CDR3 nucleotides read TGTGCCAGCAGCTTAGATCTAGCCACAAACTCCTACGAGCAGTACTTC. The V and J genes are TRBV7-9 and TRBJ2-7; tentatively, D is TRBD2 (5 bases). CDR1 is SEHNR, CDR2 FQNEAQ, per germline (reference sequence). Trimming removed 1 base at V and 0 bases at J, with 13 bases between. The CDR3 totals 16 residues.

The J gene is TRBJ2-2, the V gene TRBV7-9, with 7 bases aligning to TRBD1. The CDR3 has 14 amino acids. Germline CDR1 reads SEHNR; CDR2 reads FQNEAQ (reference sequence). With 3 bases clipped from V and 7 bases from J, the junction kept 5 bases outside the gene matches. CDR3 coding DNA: TGTGCCAGCAGCTTCCAGGGGGATGGCGGGGAGCTGTTTTTT. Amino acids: CASSFQGDGGELFF. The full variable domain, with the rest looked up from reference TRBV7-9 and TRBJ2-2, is DTGVSQNPRHKITKRGQNVTFRCDPISEHNRLYWYRQTLGQGPEFLTYFQNEAQLEKSRLLSDRFSAERPKGSFSTLEIQRTEQGDSAMYLCASSFQGDGGELFFGEGSRLTVL.

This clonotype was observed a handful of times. The CDR3 protein is CSARGFVENTIYF. The CDR3 DNA reads TGCAGTGCTAGAGGGTTTGTCGAAAACACCATATATTTT. V is TRBV20-1 and J is TRBJ1-3; D is ambiguous. Trimming stripped 1 base from V and 6 bases from J, with 10 bases between. The CDR3 length is 13 residues. Germline CDR1 is DFQATT and CDR2 is SNEGSKA (reference sequence).

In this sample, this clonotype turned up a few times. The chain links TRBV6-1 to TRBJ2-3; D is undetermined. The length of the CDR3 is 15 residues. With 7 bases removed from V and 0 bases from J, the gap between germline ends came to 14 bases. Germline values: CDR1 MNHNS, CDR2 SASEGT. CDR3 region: CASIGVSYSTDTQYF. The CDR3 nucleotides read TGTGCCAGCATTGGGGTTTCATATAGCACAGATACGCAGTATTTT.

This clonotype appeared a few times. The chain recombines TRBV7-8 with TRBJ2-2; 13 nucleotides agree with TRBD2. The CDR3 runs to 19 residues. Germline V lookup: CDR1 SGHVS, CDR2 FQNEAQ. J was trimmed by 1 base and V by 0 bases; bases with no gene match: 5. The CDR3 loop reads CASSLALGLAGENTGELFF. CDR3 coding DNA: TGTGCCAGCAGCTTAGCCCTCGGACTAGCGGGAGAGAACACCGGGGAGCTGTTTTTT.

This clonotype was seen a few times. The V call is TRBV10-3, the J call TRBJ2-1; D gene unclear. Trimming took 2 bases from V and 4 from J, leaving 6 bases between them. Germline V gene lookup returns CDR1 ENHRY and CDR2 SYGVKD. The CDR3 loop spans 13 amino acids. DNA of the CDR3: TGTGCCATCAGTGAGCGGCCTTACAATGAGCAGTTCTTC. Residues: CAISERPYNEQFF.

The CDR3 sequence is CASSYSTLVAGANEQFF. CDR3 DNA: TGTGCCAGCAGTTACTCGACGCTCGTAGCGGGAGCTAATGAGCAGTTCTTC. The chain has TRBV6-5 and TRBJ2-1, with 9 bases matching TRBD2. Germline assignment: CDR1 MNHEY and CDR2 SVGAGI. J was trimmed by 7 bases and V by 0 bases; bases with no gene match: 10. There are 17 residues in the CDR3.

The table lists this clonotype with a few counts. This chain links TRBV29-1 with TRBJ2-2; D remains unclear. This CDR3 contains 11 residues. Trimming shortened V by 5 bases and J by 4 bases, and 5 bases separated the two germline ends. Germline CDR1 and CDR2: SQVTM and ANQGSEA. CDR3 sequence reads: CSVLGTGELFF. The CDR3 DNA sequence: TGCAGCGTTCTGGGCACCGGGGAGCTGTTTTTT.

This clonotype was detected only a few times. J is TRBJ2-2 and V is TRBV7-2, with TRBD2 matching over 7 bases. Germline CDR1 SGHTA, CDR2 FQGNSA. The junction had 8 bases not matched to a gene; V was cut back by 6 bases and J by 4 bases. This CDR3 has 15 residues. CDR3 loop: CASRPAGLFTGELFF. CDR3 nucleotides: TGTGCCAGCAGACCAGCGGGACTTTTCACCGGGGAGCTGTTTTTT. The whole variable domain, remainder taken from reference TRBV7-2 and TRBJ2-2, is GAGVSQSPSNKVTEKGKDVELRCDPISGHTALYWYRQSLGQGLEFLIYFQGNSAPDKSGLPSDRFSAERTGGSVSTLTIQRTQQEDSAVYLCASRPAGLFTGELFFGEGSRLTVL.

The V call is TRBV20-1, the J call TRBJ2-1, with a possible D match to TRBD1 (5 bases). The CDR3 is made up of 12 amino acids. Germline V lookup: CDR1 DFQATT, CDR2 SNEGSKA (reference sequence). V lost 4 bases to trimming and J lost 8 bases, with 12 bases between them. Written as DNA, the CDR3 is TGCAGTGCTAAGGACCAGGGCTATGAGCAGTTCTTC. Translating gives CSAKDQGYEQFF.

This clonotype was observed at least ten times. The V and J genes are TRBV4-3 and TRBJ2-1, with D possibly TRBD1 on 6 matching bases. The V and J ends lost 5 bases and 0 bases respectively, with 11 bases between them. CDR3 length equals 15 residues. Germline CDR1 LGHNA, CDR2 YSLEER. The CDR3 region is CASSGGWSSYNEQFF. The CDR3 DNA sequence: TGCGCCAGCAGCGGGGGCTGGAGCTCCTACAATGAGCAGTTCTTC.

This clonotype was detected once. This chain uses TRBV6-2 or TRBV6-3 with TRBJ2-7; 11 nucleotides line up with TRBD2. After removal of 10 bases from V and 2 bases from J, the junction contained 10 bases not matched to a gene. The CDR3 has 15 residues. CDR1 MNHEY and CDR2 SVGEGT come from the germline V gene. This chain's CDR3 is CATGTSGAPPYEQYF. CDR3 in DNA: TGTGCCACCGGGACTAGCGGCGCGCCGCCCTACGAGCAGTACTTC.

This chain's CDR3 is CASSLGTGVYQETQYF. CDR3 sequence (DNA): TGTGCCAGCAGTTTAGGGACAGGGGTGTATCAAGAGACCCAGTACTTC. The rearrangement links TRBV27 to TRBJ2-5, with TRBD1 identical over 10 bases. The V segment lost 2 bases and the J segment 2 bases; nucleotides outside the gene matches: 5. Germline values: CDR1 MNHEY, CDR2 SMNVEV (reference sequence). There are 16 residues in the CDR3.

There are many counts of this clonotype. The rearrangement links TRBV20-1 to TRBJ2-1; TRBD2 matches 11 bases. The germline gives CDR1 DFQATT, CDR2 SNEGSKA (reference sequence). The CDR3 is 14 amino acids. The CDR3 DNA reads TGCACTACTAGCGGGAGAACCCCCGAGGATGAGCAGTTCTTC. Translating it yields CTTSGRTPEDEQFF.

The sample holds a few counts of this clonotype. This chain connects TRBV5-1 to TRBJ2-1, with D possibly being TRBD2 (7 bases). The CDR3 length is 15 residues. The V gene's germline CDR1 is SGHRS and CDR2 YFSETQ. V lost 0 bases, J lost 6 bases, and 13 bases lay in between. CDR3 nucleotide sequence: TGCGCCAGCAGCTTGGTGGTAGGGGGGGGCAATGAGCAGTTCTTC. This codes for CASSLVVGGGNEQFF.

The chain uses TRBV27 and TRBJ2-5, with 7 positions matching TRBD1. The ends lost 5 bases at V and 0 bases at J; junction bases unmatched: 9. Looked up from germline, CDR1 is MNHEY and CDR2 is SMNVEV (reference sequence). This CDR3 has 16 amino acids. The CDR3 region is CASSPWLGTDQETQYF. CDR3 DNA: TGTGCCAGCAGTCCCTGGCTCGGGACAGACCAAGAGACCCAGTACTTC.

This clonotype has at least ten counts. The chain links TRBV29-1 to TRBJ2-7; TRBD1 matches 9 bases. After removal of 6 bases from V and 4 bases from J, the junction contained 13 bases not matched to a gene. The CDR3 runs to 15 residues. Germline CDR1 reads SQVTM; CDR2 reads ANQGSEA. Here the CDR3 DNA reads TGCAGCGTGCTCAAACTGCGGGACAGGGCATACGAGCAGTACTTC. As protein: CSVLKLRDRAYEQYF.

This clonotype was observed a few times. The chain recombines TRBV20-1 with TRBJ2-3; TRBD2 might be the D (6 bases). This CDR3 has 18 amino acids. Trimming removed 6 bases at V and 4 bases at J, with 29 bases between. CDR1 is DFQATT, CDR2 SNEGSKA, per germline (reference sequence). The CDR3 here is CSARPRFGRVRDSDTQYF. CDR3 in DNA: TGCAGTGCCCGCCCCCGGTTCGGGCGAGTGAGGGACTCAGATACGCAGTATTTT.

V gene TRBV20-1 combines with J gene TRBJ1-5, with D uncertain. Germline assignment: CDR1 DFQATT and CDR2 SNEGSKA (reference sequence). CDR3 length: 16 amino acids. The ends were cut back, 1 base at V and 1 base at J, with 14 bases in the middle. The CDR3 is CSARATRESSNQPQHF. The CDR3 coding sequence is TGCAGTGCTAGAGCAACTAGGGAGTCGAGCAATCAGCCCCAGCATTTT.

CDR3 residues: CASSRDREAQPQHF. The DNA for the CDR3 is TGTGCCAGCAGCCGCGACAGGGAGGCGCAGCCCCAGCATTTT. The chain carries TRBV5-5 and TRBJ1-5; the match to TRBD1 covers 7 bases. The junction had 8 bases not matched to a gene; V was cut back by 4 bases and J by 7 bases. CDR1 and CDR2 from the germline V gene are SGHKS and YYEKEE (reference sequence). The CDR3 is made up of 14 amino acids.

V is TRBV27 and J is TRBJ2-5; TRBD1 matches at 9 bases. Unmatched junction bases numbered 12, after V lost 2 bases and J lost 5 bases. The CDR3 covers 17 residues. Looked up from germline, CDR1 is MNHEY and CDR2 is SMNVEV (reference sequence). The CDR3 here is CASSLALSQGALETQYF. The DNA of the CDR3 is TGTGCCAGCAGTTTAGCCCTATCACAGGGGGCATTGGAGACCCAGTACTTC.

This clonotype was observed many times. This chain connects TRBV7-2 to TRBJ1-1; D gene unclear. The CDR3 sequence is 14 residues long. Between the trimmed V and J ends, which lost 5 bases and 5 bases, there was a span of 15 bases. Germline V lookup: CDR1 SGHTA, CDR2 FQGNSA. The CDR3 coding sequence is TGTGCCAGCAGCGTCCCCCCGTTTGGGACTGAAGCTTTCTTT. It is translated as CASSVPPFGTEAFF.

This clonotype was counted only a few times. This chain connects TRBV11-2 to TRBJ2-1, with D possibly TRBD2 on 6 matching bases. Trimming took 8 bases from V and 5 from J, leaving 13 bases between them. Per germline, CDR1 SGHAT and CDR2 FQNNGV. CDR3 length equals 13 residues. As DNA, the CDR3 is TGTGCCAGCGGTATGACTAGGAACAATGAGCAGTTCTTC. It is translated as CASGMTRNNEQFF.

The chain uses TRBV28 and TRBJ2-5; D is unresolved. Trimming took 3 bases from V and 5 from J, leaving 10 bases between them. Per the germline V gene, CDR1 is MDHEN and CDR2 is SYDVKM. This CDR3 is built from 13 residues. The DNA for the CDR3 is TGTGCCAGCAGTTTTCCGGTCATGGAGACCCAGTACTTC. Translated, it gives CASSFPVMETQYF.

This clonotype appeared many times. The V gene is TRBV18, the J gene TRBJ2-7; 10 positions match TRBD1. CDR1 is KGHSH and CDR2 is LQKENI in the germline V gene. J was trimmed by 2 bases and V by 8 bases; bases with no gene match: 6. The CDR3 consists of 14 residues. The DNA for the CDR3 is TGTGCCAGCAGCCCGGGACAGGGGACCTACGAGCAGTACTTC. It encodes CASSPGQGTYEQYF.

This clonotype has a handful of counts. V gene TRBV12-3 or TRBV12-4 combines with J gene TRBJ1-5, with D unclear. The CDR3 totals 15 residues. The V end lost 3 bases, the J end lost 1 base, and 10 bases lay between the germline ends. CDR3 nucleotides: TGTGCCAGCAGTTTGAGGGCTTCGAGCAATCAGCCCCAGCATTTT. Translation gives CASSLRASSNQPQHF.